The T cell receptor (beta chain) under discussion was sequenced for a study of T cell responses to AZD1222 COVID-19 vaccine. Study-level points and caveats: Among those given AZD1222, only 5 to 7 were seropositive at baseline.

TCRdb's table, derived via immunoSEQ multiplex PCR, lists solely in-frame clones and lacks some. This sample has some 180,000 clones, with just over 90% found just once. CDR3 size: 16 residues. As for this clone: Its target is not known.

This clonotype was obtained from an adult who received the MenACWY meningococcal vaccine as a control. The chain combines TRBV21-1 with TRBJ2-7; TRBD1, the table's D call, was not compared with the DNA. TRBV21-1 is noted as a pseudogene. The material sequenced was peripheral blood, taken 28 days after the second dose of the MenACWY control vaccine. The CDR3 spells CASSPPTPDRTYEQYF. Written as DNA, the CDR3 is TGTGCCAGCAGCCCCCCGACCCCCGACAGAACCTACGAGCAGTACTTC.